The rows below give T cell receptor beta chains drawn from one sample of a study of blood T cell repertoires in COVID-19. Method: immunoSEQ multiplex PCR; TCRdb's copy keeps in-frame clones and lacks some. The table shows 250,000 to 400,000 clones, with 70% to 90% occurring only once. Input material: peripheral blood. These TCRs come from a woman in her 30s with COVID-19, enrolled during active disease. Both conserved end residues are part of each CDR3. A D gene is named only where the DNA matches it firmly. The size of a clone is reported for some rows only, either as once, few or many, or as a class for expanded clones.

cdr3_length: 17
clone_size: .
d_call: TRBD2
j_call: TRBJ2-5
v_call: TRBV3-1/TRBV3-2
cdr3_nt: TGTGCCAGCAGCCTTTCGCGTGTGGTTAGCGGGGGAGAGACCCAGTACTTC
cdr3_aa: CASSLSRVVSGGETQYF

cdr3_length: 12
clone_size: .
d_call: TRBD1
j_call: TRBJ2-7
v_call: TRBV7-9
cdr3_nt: TGTGCCAGCAGCACAGGGGGCCACGAGCAGTACTTC
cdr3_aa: CASSTGGHEQYF

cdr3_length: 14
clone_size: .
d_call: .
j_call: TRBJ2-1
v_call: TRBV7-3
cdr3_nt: TGTGCCAGCAGCCCCCGAGGGGGTGACAATGAGCAGTTCTTC
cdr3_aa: CASSPRGGDNEQFF

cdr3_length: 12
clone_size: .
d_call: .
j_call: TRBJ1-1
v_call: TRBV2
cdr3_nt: TGTGCCAGCAGTTACGCCGGCACTGAAGCTTTCTTT
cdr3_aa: CASSYAGTEAFF

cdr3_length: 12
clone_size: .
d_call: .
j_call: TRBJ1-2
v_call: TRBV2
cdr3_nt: TGTGCCAGCAGTAACGAGGACTATGGCTACACCTTC
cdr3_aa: CASSNEDYGYTF

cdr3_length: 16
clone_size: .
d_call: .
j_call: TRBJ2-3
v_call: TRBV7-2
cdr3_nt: TGTGCCAGCAGACTCAGTAGGGGGGGCCTAGTAGATACGCAGTATTTT
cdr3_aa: CASRLSRGGLVDTQYF

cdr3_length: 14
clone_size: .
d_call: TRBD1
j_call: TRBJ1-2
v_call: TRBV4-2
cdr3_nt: TGTGCCAGCAGCCACCAGACAGGGGACTATGGCTACACCTTC
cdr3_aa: CASSHQTGDYGYTF

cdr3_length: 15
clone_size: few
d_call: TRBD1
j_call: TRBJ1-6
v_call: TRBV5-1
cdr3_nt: TGCGCCAGCAGCATACAGGGGGCCTATAATTCACCCCTCCACTTT
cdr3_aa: CASSIQGAYNSPLHF

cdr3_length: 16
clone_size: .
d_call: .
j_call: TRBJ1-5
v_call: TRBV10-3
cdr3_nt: TGTGCCATCAGTGAGGCACCGGGGACAAGCAATCAGCCCCAGCATTTT
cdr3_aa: CAISEAPGTSNQPQHF

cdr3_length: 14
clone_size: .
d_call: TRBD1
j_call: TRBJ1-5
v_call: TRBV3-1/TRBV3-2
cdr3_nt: TGTGCCAGCAGCCCTGGACAGGGAGGCCAGCCCCAGCATTTT
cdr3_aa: CASSPGQGGQPQHF

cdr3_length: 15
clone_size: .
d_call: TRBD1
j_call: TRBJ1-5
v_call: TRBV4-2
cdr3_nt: TGTGCCAGCAGCCAAGGAGGGACAGGGGGTATGCCCCAGCATTTT
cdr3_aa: CASSQGGTGGMPQHF

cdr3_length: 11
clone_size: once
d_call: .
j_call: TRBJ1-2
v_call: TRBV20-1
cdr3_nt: TGCAGTGCCGCCGTGACTTATGGCTACACCTTC
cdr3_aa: CSAAVTYGYTF

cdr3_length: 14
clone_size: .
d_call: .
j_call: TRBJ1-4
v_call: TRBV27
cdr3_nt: TGTGCCAGCAGTTTCAAACTTGGCGGCGAAAAACTGTTTTTT
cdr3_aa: CASSFKLGGEKLFF